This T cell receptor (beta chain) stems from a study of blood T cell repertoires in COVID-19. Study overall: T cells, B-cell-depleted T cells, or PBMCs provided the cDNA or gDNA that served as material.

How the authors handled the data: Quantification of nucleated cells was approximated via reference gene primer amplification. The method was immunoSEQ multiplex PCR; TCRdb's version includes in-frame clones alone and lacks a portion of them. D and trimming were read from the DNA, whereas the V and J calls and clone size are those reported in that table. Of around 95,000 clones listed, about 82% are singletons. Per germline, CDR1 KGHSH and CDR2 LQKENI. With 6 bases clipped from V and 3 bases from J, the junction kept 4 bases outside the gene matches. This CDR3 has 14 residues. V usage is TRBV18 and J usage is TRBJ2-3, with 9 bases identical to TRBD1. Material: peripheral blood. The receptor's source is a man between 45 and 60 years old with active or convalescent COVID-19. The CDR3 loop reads CASSLDRGTDTQYF. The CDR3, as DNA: TGTGCCAGCTCCCTGGACAGGGGAACAGATACGCAGTATTTT.